Included here is one TCR beta chain sequence, with context. Patients of the Seattle cohort, enrolled during active infection, were followed longitudinally. Germline assignment: CDR1 MRHNA and CDR2 SNTAGT. V shed 6 bases, J shed 8 bases, and the junction held 16 bases outside the gene matches. The CDR3 is 16 amino acids. This specimen comes from a study of blood T cell repertoires in COVID-19. Background on the study: Acute-phase and convalescent COVID-19 samples originated in the United States, Italy and Spain. In each case, the material was cDNA or gDNA derived from T cells, B-cell-depleted T cells, or PBMCs.

Authors' methods: It was from reference gene primer amplification that nucleated cell counts were estimated. Using immunoSEQ multiplex PCR, the repertoire was profiled, and TCRdb retains in-frame clones only, with some absent. Clonal size and the V and J genes are those of that table, whereas D and trimming came from the DNA. Among about 300,000 clones listed, approximately 84% were seen once. The TCR comes from a human donor with COVID-19, enrolled during active disease. The donor label of this sample is uncertain. The J gene is TRBJ1-2, the V gene TRBV6-4, with TRBD1 matching 9 bases. Sequencing used peripheral blood. The CDR3 loop reads CASRPGQGSSLRGYTF. In nucleotides, the CDR3 is TGTGCCAGCAGACCCGGACAGGGGAGTAGTCTGCGGGGCTACACCTTC.